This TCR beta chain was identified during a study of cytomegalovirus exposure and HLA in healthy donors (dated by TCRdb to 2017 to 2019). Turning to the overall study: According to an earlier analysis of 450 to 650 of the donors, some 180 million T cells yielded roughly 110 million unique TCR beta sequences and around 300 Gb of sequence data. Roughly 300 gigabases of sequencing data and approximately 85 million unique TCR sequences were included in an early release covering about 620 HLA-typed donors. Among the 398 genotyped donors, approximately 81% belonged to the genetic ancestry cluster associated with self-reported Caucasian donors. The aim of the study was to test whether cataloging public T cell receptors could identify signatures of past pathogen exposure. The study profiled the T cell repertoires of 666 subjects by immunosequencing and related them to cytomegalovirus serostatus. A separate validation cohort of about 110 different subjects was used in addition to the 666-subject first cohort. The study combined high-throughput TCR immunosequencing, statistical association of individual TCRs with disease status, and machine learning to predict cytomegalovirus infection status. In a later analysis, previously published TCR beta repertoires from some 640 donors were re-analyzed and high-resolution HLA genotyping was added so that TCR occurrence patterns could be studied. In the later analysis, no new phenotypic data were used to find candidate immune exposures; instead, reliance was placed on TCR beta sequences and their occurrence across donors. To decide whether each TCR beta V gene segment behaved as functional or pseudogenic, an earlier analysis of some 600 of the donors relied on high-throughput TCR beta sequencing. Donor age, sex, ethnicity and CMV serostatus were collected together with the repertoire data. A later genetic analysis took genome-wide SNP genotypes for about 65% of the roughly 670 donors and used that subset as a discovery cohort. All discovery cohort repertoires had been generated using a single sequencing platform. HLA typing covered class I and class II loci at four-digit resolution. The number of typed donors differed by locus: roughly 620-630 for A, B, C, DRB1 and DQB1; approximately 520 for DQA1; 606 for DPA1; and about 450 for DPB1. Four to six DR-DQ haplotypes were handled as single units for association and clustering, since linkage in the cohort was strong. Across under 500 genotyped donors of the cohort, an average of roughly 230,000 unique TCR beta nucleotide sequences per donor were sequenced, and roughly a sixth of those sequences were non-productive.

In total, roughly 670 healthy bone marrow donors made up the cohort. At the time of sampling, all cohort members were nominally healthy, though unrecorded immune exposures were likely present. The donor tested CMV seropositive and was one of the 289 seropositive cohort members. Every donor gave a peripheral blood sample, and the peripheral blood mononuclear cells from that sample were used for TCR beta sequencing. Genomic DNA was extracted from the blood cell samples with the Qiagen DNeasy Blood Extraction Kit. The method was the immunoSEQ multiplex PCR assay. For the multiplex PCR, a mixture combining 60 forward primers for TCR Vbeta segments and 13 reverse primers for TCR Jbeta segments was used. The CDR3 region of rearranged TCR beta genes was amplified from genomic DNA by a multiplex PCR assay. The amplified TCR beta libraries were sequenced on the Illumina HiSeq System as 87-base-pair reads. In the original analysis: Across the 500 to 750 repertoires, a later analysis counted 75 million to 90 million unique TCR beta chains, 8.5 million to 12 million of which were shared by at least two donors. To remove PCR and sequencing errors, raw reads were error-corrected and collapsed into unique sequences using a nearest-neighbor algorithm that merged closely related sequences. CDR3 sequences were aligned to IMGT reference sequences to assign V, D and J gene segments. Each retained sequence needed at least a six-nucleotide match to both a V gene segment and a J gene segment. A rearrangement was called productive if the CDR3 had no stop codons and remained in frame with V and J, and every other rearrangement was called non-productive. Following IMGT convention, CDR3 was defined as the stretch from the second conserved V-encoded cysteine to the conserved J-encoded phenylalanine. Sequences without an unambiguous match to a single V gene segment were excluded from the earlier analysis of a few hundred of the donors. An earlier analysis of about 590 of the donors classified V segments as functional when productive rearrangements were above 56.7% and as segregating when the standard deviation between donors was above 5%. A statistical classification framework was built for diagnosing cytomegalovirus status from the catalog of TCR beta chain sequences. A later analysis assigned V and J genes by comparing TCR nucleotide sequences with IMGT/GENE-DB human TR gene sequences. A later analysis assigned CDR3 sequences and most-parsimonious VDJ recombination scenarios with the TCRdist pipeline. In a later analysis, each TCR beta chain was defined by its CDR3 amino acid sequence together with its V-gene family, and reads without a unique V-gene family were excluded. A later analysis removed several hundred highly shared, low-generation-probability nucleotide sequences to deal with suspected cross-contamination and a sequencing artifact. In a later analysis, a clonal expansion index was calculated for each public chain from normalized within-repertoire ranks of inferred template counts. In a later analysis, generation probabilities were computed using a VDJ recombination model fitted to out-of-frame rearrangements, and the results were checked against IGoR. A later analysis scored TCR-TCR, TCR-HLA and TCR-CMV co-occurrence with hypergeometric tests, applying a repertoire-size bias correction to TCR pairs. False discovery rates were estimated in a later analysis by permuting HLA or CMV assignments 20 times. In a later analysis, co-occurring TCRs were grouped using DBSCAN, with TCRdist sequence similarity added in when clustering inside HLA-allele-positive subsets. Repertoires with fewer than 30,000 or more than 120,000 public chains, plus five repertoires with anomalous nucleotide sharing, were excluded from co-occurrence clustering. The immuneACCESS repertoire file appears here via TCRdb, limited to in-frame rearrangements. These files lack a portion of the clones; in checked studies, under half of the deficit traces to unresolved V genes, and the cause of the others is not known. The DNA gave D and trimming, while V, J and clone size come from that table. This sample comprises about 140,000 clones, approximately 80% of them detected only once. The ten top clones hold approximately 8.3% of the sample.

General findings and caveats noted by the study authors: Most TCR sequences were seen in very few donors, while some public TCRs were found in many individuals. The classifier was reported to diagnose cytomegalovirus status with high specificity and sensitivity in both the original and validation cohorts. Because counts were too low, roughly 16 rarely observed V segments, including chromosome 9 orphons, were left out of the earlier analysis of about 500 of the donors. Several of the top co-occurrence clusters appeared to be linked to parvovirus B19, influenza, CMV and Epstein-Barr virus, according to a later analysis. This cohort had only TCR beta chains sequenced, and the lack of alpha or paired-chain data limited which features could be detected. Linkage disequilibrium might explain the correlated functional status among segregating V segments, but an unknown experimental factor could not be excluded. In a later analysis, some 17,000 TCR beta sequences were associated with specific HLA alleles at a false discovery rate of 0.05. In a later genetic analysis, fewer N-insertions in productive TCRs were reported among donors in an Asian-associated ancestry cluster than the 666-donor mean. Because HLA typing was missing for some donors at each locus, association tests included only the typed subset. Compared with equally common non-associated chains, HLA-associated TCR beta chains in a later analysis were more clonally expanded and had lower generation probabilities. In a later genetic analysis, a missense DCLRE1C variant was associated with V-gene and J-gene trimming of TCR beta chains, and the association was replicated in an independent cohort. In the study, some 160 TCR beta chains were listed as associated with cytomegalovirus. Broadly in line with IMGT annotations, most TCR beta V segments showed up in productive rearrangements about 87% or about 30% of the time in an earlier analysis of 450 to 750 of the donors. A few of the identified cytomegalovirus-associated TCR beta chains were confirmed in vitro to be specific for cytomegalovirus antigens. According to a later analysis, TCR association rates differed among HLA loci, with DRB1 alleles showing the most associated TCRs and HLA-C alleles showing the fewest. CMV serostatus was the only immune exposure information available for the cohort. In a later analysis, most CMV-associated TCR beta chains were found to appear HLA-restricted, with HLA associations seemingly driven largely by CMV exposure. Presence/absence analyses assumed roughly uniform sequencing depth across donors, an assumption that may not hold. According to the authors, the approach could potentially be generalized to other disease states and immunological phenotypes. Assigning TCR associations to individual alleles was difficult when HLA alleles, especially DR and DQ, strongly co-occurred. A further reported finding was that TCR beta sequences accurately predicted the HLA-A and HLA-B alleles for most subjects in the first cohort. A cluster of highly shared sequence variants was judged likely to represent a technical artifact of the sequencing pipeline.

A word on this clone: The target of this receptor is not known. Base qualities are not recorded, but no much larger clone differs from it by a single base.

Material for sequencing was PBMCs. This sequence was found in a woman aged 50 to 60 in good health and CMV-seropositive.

The nucleotide sequence is given as TGTGCCAGCAGGCCAGCCCCTGGACAGGGGGCTAGAAACACCATATATTTT. It translates to CASRPAPGQGARNTIYF. The chain links TRBV28 with TRBJ1-3, with TRBD1 matching 11 junction bases. Its CDR3 holds 17 amino acids, cysteine through phenylalanine. The retained sequence is limited to the CDR3, 51 bases, with the frame set at the first base. Germline trimming amounts to 6 bases on V and 5 bases on J, with 12 as the count of junction bases outside the gene matches. CDR1 MDHEN and CDR2 SYDVKM are derived from the germline V gene.